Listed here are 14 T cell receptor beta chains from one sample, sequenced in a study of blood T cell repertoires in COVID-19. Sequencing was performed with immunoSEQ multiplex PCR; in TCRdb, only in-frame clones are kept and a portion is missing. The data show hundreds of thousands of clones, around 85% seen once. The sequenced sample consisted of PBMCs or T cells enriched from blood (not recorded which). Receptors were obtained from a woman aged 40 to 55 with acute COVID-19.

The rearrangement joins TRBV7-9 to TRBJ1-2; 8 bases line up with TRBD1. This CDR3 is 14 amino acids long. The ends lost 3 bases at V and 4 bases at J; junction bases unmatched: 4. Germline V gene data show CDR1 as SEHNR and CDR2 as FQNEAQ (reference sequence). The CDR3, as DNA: TGTGCCAGCAGCTTGTTAACAGGGGGCTATGGCTACACCTTC. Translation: CASSLLTGGYGYTF.

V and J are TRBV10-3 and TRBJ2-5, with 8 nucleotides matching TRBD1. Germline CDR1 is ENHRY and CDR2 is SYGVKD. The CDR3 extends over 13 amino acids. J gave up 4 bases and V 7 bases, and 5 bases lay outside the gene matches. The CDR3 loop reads CAINQGARETQYF. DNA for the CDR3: TGTGCCATCAATCAGGGGGCTCGAGAGACCCAGTACTTC.

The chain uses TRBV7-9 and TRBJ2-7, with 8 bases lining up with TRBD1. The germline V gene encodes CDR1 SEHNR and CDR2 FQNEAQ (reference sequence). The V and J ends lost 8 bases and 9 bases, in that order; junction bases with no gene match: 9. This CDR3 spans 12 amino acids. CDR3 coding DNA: TGTGCCAGCGGTGGACAGGGTGTTGTGCAGTACTTC. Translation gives CASGGQGVVQYF.

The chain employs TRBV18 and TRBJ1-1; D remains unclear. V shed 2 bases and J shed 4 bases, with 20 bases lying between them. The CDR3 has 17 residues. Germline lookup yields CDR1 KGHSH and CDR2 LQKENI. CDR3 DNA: TGTGCCAGCTCACCAGAAGTCGTTCAAGCCCAGGCCACTGAAGCTTTCTTT. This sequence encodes CASSPEVVQAQATEAFF.

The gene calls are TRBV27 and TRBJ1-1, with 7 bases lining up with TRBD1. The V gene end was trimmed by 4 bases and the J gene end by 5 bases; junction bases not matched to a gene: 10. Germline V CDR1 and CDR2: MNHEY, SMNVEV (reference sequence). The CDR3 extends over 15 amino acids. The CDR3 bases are TGTGCCAGCAGTTCTCGACAGGGAAAGGGGACTGAAGCTTTCTTT. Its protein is CASSSRQGKGTEAFF.

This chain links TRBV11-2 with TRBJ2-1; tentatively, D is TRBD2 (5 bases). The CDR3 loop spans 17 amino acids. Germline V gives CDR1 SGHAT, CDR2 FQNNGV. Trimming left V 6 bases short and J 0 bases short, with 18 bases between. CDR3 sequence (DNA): TGTGCCAGCAGACCAATTCGGGAAACATCCTCCTACAATGAGCAGTTCTTC. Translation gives CASRPIRETSSYNEQFF.

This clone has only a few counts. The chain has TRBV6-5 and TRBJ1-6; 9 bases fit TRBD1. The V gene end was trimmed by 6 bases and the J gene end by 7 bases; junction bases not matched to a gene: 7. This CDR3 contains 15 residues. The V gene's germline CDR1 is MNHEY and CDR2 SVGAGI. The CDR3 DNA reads TGTGCCAGCAGGCCGGGACAGGGAAGCAATTCACCCCTCCACTTT. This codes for CASRPGQGSNSPLHF.

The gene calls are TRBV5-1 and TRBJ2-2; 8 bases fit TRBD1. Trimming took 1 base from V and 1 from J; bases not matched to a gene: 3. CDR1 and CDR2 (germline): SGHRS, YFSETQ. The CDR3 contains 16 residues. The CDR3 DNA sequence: TGCGCCAGCAGCTTGTCCGGGACAGGGAACACCGGGGAGCTGTTTTTT. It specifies CASSLSGTGNTGELFF. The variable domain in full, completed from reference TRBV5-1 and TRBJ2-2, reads KAGVTQTPRYLIKTRGQQVTLSCSPISGHRSVSWYQQTPGQGLQFLFEYFSETQRNKGNFPGRFSGRQFSNSRSEMNVSTLELGDSALYLCASSLSGTGNTGELFFGEGSRLTVL.

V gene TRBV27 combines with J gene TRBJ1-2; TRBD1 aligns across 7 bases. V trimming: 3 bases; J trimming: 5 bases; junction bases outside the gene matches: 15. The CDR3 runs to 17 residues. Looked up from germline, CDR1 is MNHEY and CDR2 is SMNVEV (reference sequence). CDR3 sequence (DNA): TGTGCCAGCAGTTTCTCAGCAGGGGGACTTTCTATTTATGGCTACACCTTC. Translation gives CASSFSAGGLSIYGYTF.

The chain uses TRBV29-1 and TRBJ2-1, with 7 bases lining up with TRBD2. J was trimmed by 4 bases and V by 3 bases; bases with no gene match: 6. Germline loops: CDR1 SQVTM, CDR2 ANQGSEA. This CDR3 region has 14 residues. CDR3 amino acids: CSVDKAGLYNEQFF. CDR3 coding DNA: TGCAGCGTTGACAAAGCGGGATTGTACAATGAGCAGTTCTTC.

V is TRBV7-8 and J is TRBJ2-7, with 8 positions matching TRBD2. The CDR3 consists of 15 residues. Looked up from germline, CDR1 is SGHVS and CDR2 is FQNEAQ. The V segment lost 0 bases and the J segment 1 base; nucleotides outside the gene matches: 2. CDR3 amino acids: CASSLAREASYEQYF. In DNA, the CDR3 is TGTGCCAGCAGCTTAGCGCGGGAGGCTTCCTACGAGCAGTACTTC.

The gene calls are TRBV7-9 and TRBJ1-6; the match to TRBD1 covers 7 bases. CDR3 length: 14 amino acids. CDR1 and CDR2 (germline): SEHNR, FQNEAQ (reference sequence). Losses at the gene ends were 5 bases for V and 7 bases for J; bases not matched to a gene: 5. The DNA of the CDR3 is TGTGCCAGCAGCCCGACAGGGATGAATTCACCCCTCCACTTT. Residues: CASSPTGMNSPLHF.

CDR3 nucleotide sequence: TGTGCCAGCAGTGAAGCGGGAGTTGGAAATGAGCAGTTCTTC. It translates to CASSEAGVGNEQFF. The gene calls are TRBV6-1 and TRBJ2-1; tentatively, D is TRBD2 (5 bases). Trimming pared 0 bases from V and 7 bases from J, leaving 10 bases between. CDR3 length: 14 amino acids. CDR1 and CDR2 (germline): MNHNS, SASEGT.

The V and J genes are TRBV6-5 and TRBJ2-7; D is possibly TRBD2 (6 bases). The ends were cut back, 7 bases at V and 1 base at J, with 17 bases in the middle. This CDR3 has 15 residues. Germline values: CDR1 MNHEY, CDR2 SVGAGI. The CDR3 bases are TGTGCCAGCAAAAAGACGGGCGGGGAATCCTACGAGCAGTACTTC. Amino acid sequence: CASKKTGGESYEQYF.